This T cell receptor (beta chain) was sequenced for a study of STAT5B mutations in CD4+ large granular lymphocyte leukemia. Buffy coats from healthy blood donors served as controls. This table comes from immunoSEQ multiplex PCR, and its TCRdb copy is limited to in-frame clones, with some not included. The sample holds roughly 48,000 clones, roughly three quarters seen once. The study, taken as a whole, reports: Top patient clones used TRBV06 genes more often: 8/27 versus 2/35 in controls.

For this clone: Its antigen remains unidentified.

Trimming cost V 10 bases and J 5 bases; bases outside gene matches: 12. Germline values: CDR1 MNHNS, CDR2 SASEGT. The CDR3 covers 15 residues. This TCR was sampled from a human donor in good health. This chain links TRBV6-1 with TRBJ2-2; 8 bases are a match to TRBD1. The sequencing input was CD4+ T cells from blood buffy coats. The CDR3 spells CAISPGQGATGELFF. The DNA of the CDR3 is TGTGCCATCTCACCGGGGCAGGGGGCGACCGGGGAGCTGTTTTTT.